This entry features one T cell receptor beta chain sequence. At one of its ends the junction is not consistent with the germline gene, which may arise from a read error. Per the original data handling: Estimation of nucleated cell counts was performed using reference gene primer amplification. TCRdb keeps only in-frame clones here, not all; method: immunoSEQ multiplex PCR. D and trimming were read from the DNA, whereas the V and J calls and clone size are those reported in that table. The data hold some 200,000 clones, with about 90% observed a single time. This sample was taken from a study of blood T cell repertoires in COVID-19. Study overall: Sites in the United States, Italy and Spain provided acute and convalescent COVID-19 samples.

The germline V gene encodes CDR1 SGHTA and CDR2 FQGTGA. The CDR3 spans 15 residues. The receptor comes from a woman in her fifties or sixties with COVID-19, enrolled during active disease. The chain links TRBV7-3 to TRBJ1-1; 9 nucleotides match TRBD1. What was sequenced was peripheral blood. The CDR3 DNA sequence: TGTGCCAGCAGCCTAACAGGGGGCCGGAACACTGAAGCTTTCTTT. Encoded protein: CASSLTGGRNTEAFF.